A single sample gave rise to the 7 T cell receptor beta chains below, sequenced in a study of a mutant IDH1 vaccine in newly diagnosed glioma. Time point here: baseline, week 1 (first vaccination visit). Regarding treatment: pre-vaccination baseline after standard-of-care therapy. The method was immunoSEQ multiplex PCR; TCRdb's version includes in-frame clones alone and lacks a portion of them. The table shows 15,000 to 20,000 clones, with roughly 79% occurring only once. Sequenced here: PBMCs, sampled from a glioma patient treated with radiotherapy, temozolomide or both. Receptor source: a man aged 40-49 years with glioma.

The rearrangement uses TRBV11-2 and TRBJ2-1, with 12 bases lining up with TRBD2. The germline V gene encodes CDR1 SGHAT and CDR2 FQNNGV. V dropped 4 bases and J dropped 7; count of bases not matched to a gene: 8. The CDR3 extends over 16 amino acids. The CDR3 reads CASSSRLAGEVNEQFF. The CDR3 DNA is TGTGCCAGCAGCTCCCGACTAGCGGGAGAAGTAAATGAGCAGTTCTTC. Supplemented by reference TRBV11-2 and TRBJ2-1, the full variable domain reads EAGVAQSPRYKIIEKRQSVAFWCNPISGHATLYWYQQILGQGPKLLIQFQNNGVVDDSQLPKDRFSAERLKGVDSTLKIQPAKLEDSAVYLCASSSRLAGEVNEQFFGPGTRLTVL.

The chain uses TRBV6-1 and TRBJ1-1; TRBD1 aligns across 7 bases. Germline lookup yields CDR1 MNHNS and CDR2 SASEGT. This CDR3 contains 15 residues. After removal of 5 bases from V and 4 bases from J, the junction contained 10 bases not matched to a gene. The CDR3 DNA sequence: TGTGCCAGCAGTACTAGACAGGGTGGGGGCACTGAAGCTTTCTTT. Protein product: CASSTRQGGGTEAFF.

This clone was seen just once. The chain recombines TRBV11-3 with TRBJ1-1; no clear D gene. The CDR3 runs 13 residues. V lost 0 bases to trimming and J lost 6 bases, with 8 bases between them. Germline CDR1 reads SGHNT; CDR2 reads YENEEA. This CDR3 is CASSLDRRSEAFF. In DNA, the CDR3 is TGTGCCAGCAGCTTAGACAGACGCTCTGAAGCTTTCTTT. Using reference TRBV11-3 and TRBJ1-1 for the parts outside the CDR3, the full variable domain is EAGVVQSPRYKIIEKKQPVAFWCNPISGHNTLYWYLQNLGQGPELLIRYENEEAVDDSQLPKDRFSAERLKGVDSTLKIQPAELGDSAVYLCASSLDRRSEAFFGQGTRLTVV.

The gene calls are TRBV19 and TRBJ2-1, with 7 bases aligning to TRBD1. The CDR3 extends over 15 amino acids. Germline values: CDR1 LNHDA, CDR2 SQIVND (reference sequence). V dropped 6 bases and J dropped 7; count of bases not matched to a gene: 12. The CDR3 region is CASRPDRESWNEQFF. The CDR3 nucleotides read TGTGCCAGTAGACCAGACAGGGAAAGTTGGAATGAGCAGTTCTTC.

This chain links TRBV6-5 with TRBJ2-3; TRBD2 agrees at 7 bases. The germline gives CDR1 MNHEY, CDR2 SVGAGI. This CDR3 contains 13 residues. With 7 bases clipped from V and 5 bases from J, the junction kept 6 bases outside the gene matches. In DNA form, the CDR3 reads TGTGCCAGCACGGTGTCGGGAGGAGATACGCAGTATTTT. Its translation is CASTVSGGDTQYF.

This chain joins TRBV5-8 and TRBJ1-1; TRBD1 might be the D (6 bases). The CDR3 is 15 residues long. Trimming took off 7 bases at V and 0 bases at J, with 16 bases between the two ends. Per the germline V gene, CDR1 is SGHTS and CDR2 is YDEGEE. CDR3 nucleotide sequence: TGTGCCAGCGGGCCCCAGACAGGCATGAACACTGAAGCTTTCTTT. Protein sequence: CASGPQTGMNTEAFF.

V is TRBV19 and J is TRBJ2-1, with TRBD2 matching 8 bases. Per germline, CDR1 LNHDA and CDR2 SQIVND (reference sequence). The CDR3 extends over 15 amino acids. V dropped 6 bases and J dropped 3; count of bases not matched to a gene: 7. In DNA, the CDR3 is TGTGCCAGTAGCCCTTATACTAGCGGCTACAATGAGCAGTTCTTC. Translation: CASSPYTSGYNEQFF.